Below are 20 T cell receptor beta chains sequenced from a single sample in a study of spatial heterogeneity in lung cancer. Study-wide points: Mutation counts in tumors were tracked by counts of expanded intratumoral alpha and beta TCRs.

TCRdb itself ran the 5' RACE reads through MiXCR, one entry per CDR3 protein. The top ten hold roughly 15% of the sample, which has about 14,000 distinct CDR3 sequences, more than 3% seen once. Time point specified: sample taken at primary tumor resection. These receptors have no identified antigens. Sequenced material: lung tumor tissue, taken at surgery. The receptors here all came from a male donor with early-stage non-small cell lung cancer.

There are many counts of this clonotype. The rearrangement links TRBV9 to TRBJ2-5; 7 bases line up with TRBD2. The CDR3 loop spans 14 amino acids. In germline, CDR1 is SGDLS, CDR2 YYNGEE. After removal of 7 bases from V and 2 bases from J, the junction contained 8 bases not matched to a gene. CDR3 in amino acids: CASQQGGGQETQYF. DNA for the CDR3: TGTGCCAGCCAGCAAGGCGGGGGTCAAGAGACCCAGTACTTC.

This clonotype was observed many times. CDR3 nucleotide sequence: TGCGCCAGCAGCTTGGAAGCGGATTCCTACGAGCAGTACTTC. This gives the protein CASSLEADSYEQYF. The chain is built from TRBV5-1 and TRBJ2-7; D perhaps matches TRBD2 (5 bases). The CDR3 is 14 amino acids. The V gene's germline CDR1 is SGHRS and CDR2 YFSETQ. The V end was cut by 0 bases, the J end by 1 base, with 8 bases between.

This clonotype is medium-sized in the sample. The chain has TRBV6-2 or TRBV6-3 and TRBJ2-7; 9 bases align to TRBD1. J gave up 2 bases and V 2 bases, and 4 bases lay outside the gene matches. The CDR3 contains 15 residues. Per germline, CDR1 MNHEY and CDR2 SVGEGT. This CDR3 is CASSYGDRVAYEQYF. CDR3 sequence (DNA): TGTGCCAGCAGTTACGGGGACAGGGTTGCCTACGAGCAGTACTTC.

This clonotype was counted ten times or more. V gene TRBV9 combines with J gene TRBJ2-1; D unresolved. Germline lookup yields CDR1 SGDLS and CDR2 YYNGEE. With 0 bases removed from V and 8 bases from J, the gap between germline ends came to 15 bases. This CDR3 contains 15 residues. The DNA for the CDR3 is TGTGCCAGCAGCGTAGGCCCCTTTTTACGCGATGAGCAGTTCTTC. It encodes CASSVGPFLRDEQFF.

This clonotype was seen many times. V and J are TRBV2 and TRBJ1-5; D gene ambiguous. Germline CDR1 SNHLY, CDR2 FYNNEI. The CDR3 sequence is 14 residues long. The V end was cut by 2 bases, the J end by 2 bases, with 7 bases between. The CDR3 spells CASSELGGNQPQHF. For the CDR3, the DNA is TGTGCCAGCAGTGAATTGGGAGGCAATCAGCCCCAGCATTTT.

The table lists this clonotype with many counts. This sequence joins TRBV12-3 or TRBV12-4 and TRBJ2-2, with 7 bases matching TRBD1. The CDR3 consists of 15 residues. V dropped 4 bases and J dropped 4; count of bases not matched to a gene: 6. CDR3 amino acids: CASSYRQGGTGELFF. Written as DNA, the CDR3 is TGTGCCAGCAGTTACCGACAGGGCGGCACCGGGGAGCTGTTTTTT.

The table lists this clonotype with many counts. This chain connects TRBV10-1 to TRBJ2-3, with D uncertain. The CDR3 runs to 13 residues. Germline V CDR1 and CDR2: WNHNN, SYGVQD (reference sequence). The V gene lost 4 bases and the J gene lost 2 bases, with 7 bases spanning the gap. CDR3 coding DNA: TGCGCCAGCAGTGGTGCCCTCACAGATACGCAGTATTTT. Translating gives CASSGALTDTQYF.

Ten or more counts support this clonotype. The chain couples TRBV5-1 to TRBJ2-5; D unresolved. In germline, CDR1 is SGHRS, CDR2 YFSETQ. V dropped 0 bases and J dropped 2 bases, with 5 bases sitting between them. The CDR3 is 13 residues long. This CDR3 is CASSLVPQETQYF. The CDR3 bases are TGCGCCAGCAGCTTGGTGCCTCAAGAGACCCAGTACTTC.

The sample holds many counts of this clonotype. The gene calls are TRBV28 and TRBJ2-7; TRBD2 is a possible D gene (5 bases). Trimming removed 2 bases at V and 5 bases at J, with 19 bases between. CDR1 is MDHEN and CDR2 is SYDVKM in the germline V gene. The CDR3 loop spans 16 amino acids. The CDR3 DNA reads TGTGCCAGCAGTTTAATCGGGAACCAAGAGGATCACGAGCAGTACTTC. Translating it yields CASSLIGNQEDHEQYF.

In its sample, this clonotype was seen many times. The chain uses TRBV28 and TRBJ2-7; a weak D match, TRBD1 (5 bases). Looked up from germline, CDR1 is MDHEN and CDR2 is SYDVKM. This CDR3 is built from 15 residues. V gave up 6 bases and J gave up 3 bases, with 18 bases separating them. The CDR3 sequence: CASSHLSGGHYEQYF. CDR3 nucleotide sequence: TGTGCCAGCAGCCACCTATCAGGCGGACACTACGAGCAGTACTTC. The full variable domain, its missing parts supplied by reference TRBV28 and TRBJ2-7, is DVKVTQSSRYLVKRTGEKVFLECVQDMDHENMFWYRQDPGLGLRLIYFSYDVKMKEKGDIPEGYSVSREKKERFSLILESASTNQTSMYLCASSHLSGGHYEQYFGPGTRLTVT.

This clonotype was seen many times. V and J are TRBV12-3 or TRBV12-4 and TRBJ2-2; D is uncertain. Trimming took 2 bases from V and 14 from J, leaving 12 bases between them. The CDR3 has 12 residues. CDR3 nucleotides: TGTGCCAGCAGTTTAAGTTTGAGCACTCTGTTTTTT. Translating it yields CASSLSLSTLFF.

This clonotype is categorized as medium-sized. This chain links TRBV7-2 with TRBJ2-4; D possibly corresponds to TRBD2 (5 bases). There are 12 residues in the CDR3. Trimming shortened V by 3 bases and J by 9 bases, and 9 bases separated the two germline ends. Germline CDR1 and CDR2: SGHTA and FQGNSA. The CDR3 DNA reads TGTGCCAGCAGCTTTGAGGGAAGCATTCAGTACTTC. Translated, it gives CASSFEGSIQYF.

This clonotype came up many times. The V and J genes are TRBV18 and TRBJ2-5, with 9 bases lining up with TRBD2. Unmatched junction bases numbered 7, after V lost 6 bases and J lost 2 bases. Germline CDR1 KGHSH, CDR2 LQKENI. The CDR3 sequence is 15 residues long. The CDR3 nucleotides read TGTGCCAGCTCCCGACTAGCGGCGCCACAAGAGACCCAGTACTTC. Translating it yields CASSRLAAPQETQYF.

This clonotype was seen repeatedly, ten times or more. The chain employs TRBV4-1 and TRBJ2-1, with D possibly TRBD1 on 6 matching bases. Trimming cost V 1 base and J 8 bases, with 15 bases left between them. The CDR3 is 15 residues long. Germline-derived CDR1 and CDR2 are MGHRA and YSYEKL. CDR3 in DNA: TGCGCCAGCAGCCAAGCCTCGCAGGGGATAGATGAGCAGTTCTTC. Its translation is CASSQASQGIDEQFF.

There are many counts of this clonotype. The chain has TRBV7-3 and TRBJ1-1; D is unclear. Trimming cost V 3 bases and J 0 bases, with 11 bases left between them. The CDR3 is made up of 15 amino acids. Germline V lookup: CDR1 SGHTA, CDR2 FQGTGA. This CDR3 is CASSFLGRMNTEAFF. CDR3 DNA sequence: TGTGCCAGCAGCTTTCTGGGTAGGATGAACACTGAAGCTTTCTTT.

This clonotype occurred a few times. The V and J genes are TRBV21-1 and TRBJ1-1. TRBV21-1 is a listed pseudogene. The CDR3 contains 14 residues. This CDR3 reads CASSKGNKNTEAFF. The DNA for the CDR3 is TGTGCCAGCAGCAAAGGGAACAAGAACACTGAAGCTTTCTTT.

This clonotype occurred many times. The chain is built from TRBV6-6 and TRBJ2-3; 9 bases are shared with TRBD1. The germline CDR1 and CDR2 sequences are MNHNY and SVGAGI (reference sequence). J gave up 1 base and V 5 bases, and 7 bases lay outside the gene matches. The CDR3 loop spans 16 amino acids. CDR3 DNA sequence: TGTGCCAGCAGTAAAGGGTGGACAGGGGGCACAGATACGCAGTATTTT. This sequence encodes CASSKGWTGGTDTQYF.

Relative to its sample, this clonotype is medium-sized. The chain combines TRBV5-1 with TRBJ2-1; TRBD1 aligns across 7 bases. In germline, CDR1 is SGHRS, CDR2 YFSETQ. Trimming cost V 1 base and J 4 bases; bases outside gene matches: 8. The CDR3 extends over 16 amino acids. The CDR3: CASSLYLGQLYNEQFF. CDR3 coding DNA: TGCGCCAGCAGCTTGTACTTGGGACAGCTTTACAATGAGCAGTTCTTC.

The table lists this clonotype with many counts. The CDR3 coding sequence is TGCAGCGTTGAGGGGCAGGGAGTTACAGATACGCAGTATTTT. As protein: CSVEGQGVTDTQYF. The V gene is TRBV29-1, the J gene TRBJ2-3, with D perhaps TRBD1 or TRBD2 (5 bases each). With 3 bases removed from V and 3 bases from J, the gap between germline ends came to 13 bases. This CDR3 comprises 14 residues. The germline V gene encodes CDR1 SQVTM and CDR2 ANQGSEA.

This clonotype was seen repeatedly, ten times or more. This sequence joins TRBV3-1 and TRBJ1-1; maybe TRBD1 (6 bases). The CDR3 covers 15 residues. Trimming pared 0 bases from V and 5 bases from J, leaving 13 bases between. Germline V gene data show CDR1 as LGHDT and CDR2 as YNNKEL (reference sequence). The CDR3 region is CASSQEGRGGTEAFF. The CDR3 DNA reads as TGTGCCAGCAGCCAAGAAGGCAGGGGTGGGACTGAAGCTTTCTTT.